This T cell receptor beta chain was identified in a study of shared clonotypes between healthy human individuals. General study results and limits: With several donors compared, about 5.2% of naive CD4 clonotypes were shared. Large depth notwithstanding, sorted-subset sequencing proved incomplete by rarefaction.

The assay ran at deep level. Over several immunoSEQ plates, each subset's genomic DNA was distributed in even portions. TCRdb's copy holds only in-frame clones and misses some; the assay was immunoSEQ multiplex PCR. Of some 660,000 clones listed, around three quarters are singletons. Only one count was recorded for this clone. The target antigen is unknown. Germline V gene data show CDR1 as MNHNS and CDR2 as SASEGT. The germline V and J ends were trimmed by 1 base and 5 bases, with 17 bases remaining between them. The CDR3 contains 17 residues. The rearrangement joins TRBV6-1 to TRBJ2-2; no definite D call. Sequencing was carried out using memory CD4+ T cells sorted from blood. As for subset: CD45RA-negative fraction. The TCR comes from a woman younger than 45 in good health. The CDR3 DNA is TGTGCCAGCAGTGAAGGCGTTGTACTGGAGATTACCGGGGAGCTGTTTTTT. It codes for CASSEGVVLEITGELFF.